These 20 T cell receptor beta chains were sequenced from one sample in a study of CD8 T cells in ankylosing spondylitis. TCRdb redid the calling of the 5' RACE reads with MiXCR, one entry per CDR3 protein. The sample shows more than 150,000 distinct CDR3 sequences, roughly 20% of them seen only once. Sequencing used blood, either unsorted or a sorted T cell fraction (not recorded which). Source of these receptors: a male donor aged 10 to 30 with ankylosing spondylitis or in good health (not recorded which).

The chain links TRBV3-1 to TRBJ1-2; D might be TRBD1 (6 bases). Germline CDR1 is LGHDT and CDR2 is YNNKEL (reference sequence). V lost 4 bases and J lost 3, with 15 bases in between. CDR3 size: 15 residues. The CDR3, as DNA: TGTGCCAGCAGCCGCTACGAGGCAGGGGACTATGGCTACACCTTC. Protein: CASSRYEAGDYGYTF.

This clonotype was found many times. The V gene is TRBV6-2 or TRBV6-3, the J gene TRBJ2-2, with D unclear. Germline V gene data show CDR1 as MNHEY and CDR2 as SVGEGT. V gave up 6 bases and J gave up 6 bases, with 8 bases separating them. This CDR3 comprises 12 residues. The CDR3 sequence is CASSSPAGELFF. In DNA, the CDR3 is TGTGCCAGCAGCAGCCCCGCCGGGGAGCTGTTTTTT.

This clonotype has a count of ten or more. This chain links TRBV6-2 or TRBV6-3 with TRBJ2-1; D is unclear. V dropped 2 bases and J dropped 2 bases, with 10 bases sitting between them. Germline V gene data show CDR1 as MNHEY and CDR2 as SVGEGT. CDR3 length equals 15 residues. CDR3 amino acids: CASSYVQYPYNEQFF. In nucleotides, the CDR3 is TGTGCCAGCAGTTACGTCCAGTACCCCTACAATGAGCAGTTCTTC.

This clonotype was seen repeatedly, ten times or more. V usage is TRBV5-1 and J usage is TRBJ2-3, with TRBD2 matching 7 bases. J lost 2 bases, V lost 4 bases, and 4 bases had no gene match. The V gene's germline CDR1 is SGHRS and CDR2 YFSETQ. The CDR3 runs to 14 residues. The CDR3 spells CASSGLADTDTQYF. CDR3 bases: TGCGCCAGCAGCGGGCTAGCGGACACAGATACGCAGTATTTT.

This clonotype has ten or more counts. This chain links TRBV6-1 with TRBJ1-4; tentatively, D is TRBD1 (5 bases). Trimming took off 6 bases at V and 2 bases at J, with 10 bases between the two ends. CDR3 length: 14 amino acids. Germline V gives CDR1 MNHNS, CDR2 SASEGT. The CDR3 region has the DNA TGTGCCAGCAGAAACCGGGACACTAATGAAAAACTGTTTTTT. Amino acid sequence: CASRNRDTNEKLFF.

This chain links TRBV28 with TRBJ2-7, with 16 bases aligning to TRBD2. Germline trimming cut 5 bases from V and 4 bases from J; bases unmatched to any gene: 20. In germline, CDR1 is MDHEN, CDR2 SYDVKM. The CDR3 extends over 21 amino acids. This CDR3 is CASSPPPGTSGRAPLLYEQYF. CDR3 coding DNA: TGTGCCAGCAGTCCCCCTCCCGGGACTAGCGGGAGGGCCCCGCTTCTGTACGAGCAGTACTTC.

The rearrangement joins TRBV20-1 to TRBJ2-5; D is possibly TRBD1 or TRBD2 (5 bases each). Germline CDR1 and CDR2: DFQATT and SNEGSKA (reference sequence). V lost 6 bases and J 6 bases, leaving 11 bases between the germline ends. This CDR3 contains 11 residues. For the CDR3, the DNA is TGCAGTGCATCAGTGGGACAGACCCAGTACTTC. This codes for CSASVGQTQYF.

This clonotype was counted ten times or more. The chain has TRBV27 and TRBJ1-4; 9 bases agree with TRBD1. V lost 5 bases to trimming and J lost 7 bases; unmatched junction nucleotides: 11. The CDR3 totals 16 residues. Germline CDR1 is MNHEY and CDR2 is SMNVEV (reference sequence). CDR3 in amino acids: CASSPYGTGRAEKLFF. The DNA of the CDR3 is TGTGCCAGCAGTCCCTACGGGACAGGGAGGGCTGAAAAACTGTTTTTT.

This clonotype was counted ten times or more. The chain is built from TRBV7-9 and TRBJ2-7; 9 bases match TRBD1. The CDR3 covers 16 residues. Per germline, CDR1 SEHNR and CDR2 FQNEAQ (reference sequence). J gave up 3 bases and V 1 base, and 7 bases lay outside the gene matches. CDR3 DNA sequence: TGTGCCAGCAGCTTAGTACCGGGACAGGGAATCTACGAGCAGTACGTC. Its protein product is CASSLVPGQGIYEQYV.

V gene TRBV20-1 combines with J gene TRBJ2-1; TRBD2 might be the D (5 bases). V was trimmed by 0 bases and J by 1 base, leaving 10 bases between them. The germline gives CDR1 DFQATT, CDR2 SNEGSKA (reference sequence). The CDR3 has 15 residues. CDR3 sequence: CSARDRESSYNEQFF. CDR3 sequence (DNA): TGCAGTGCTAGAGATAGGGAGTCTTCCTACAATGAGCAGTTCTTC.

This clonotype showed up many times. The chain is built from TRBV4-2 and TRBJ2-7; 8 positions agree with TRBD1. The CDR3 runs 15 residues. With V trimmed by 3 bases and J by 2 bases, 6 bases remained unmatched. Germline assignment: CDR1 LGHNA and CDR2 YNFKEQ. CDR3 loop: CASSHGTGETYEQYF. In DNA, the CDR3 is TGTGCCAGCAGCCACGGGACAGGAGAGACCTACGAGCAGTACTTC.

The V gene is TRBV9, the J gene TRBJ2-7; 10 bases map to TRBD1. The CDR3 has 15 amino acids. The V gene's germline CDR1 is SGDLS and CDR2 YYNGEE. The junction had 3 bases not matched to a gene; V was cut back by 0 bases and J by 3 bases. The CDR3 loop is CASSVGGTGVYEQYF. The CDR3 bases are TGTGCCAGCAGCGTAGGCGGGACAGGGGTCTACGAGCAGTACTTC. The full variable domain, in which reference TRBV9 and TRBJ2-7 provide the parts outside the CDR3, is DSGVTQTPKHLITATGQRVTLRCSPRSGDLSVYWYQQSLDQGLQFLIQYYNGEERAKGNILERFSAQQFPDLHSELNLSSLELGDSALYFCASSVGGTGVYEQYFGPGTRLTVT.

This clonotype has ten or more counts. In nucleotides, the CDR3 is TGTGCCAGCAGCCAAGGACGGGTCACCTACGAGCAGTACTTC. This sequence encodes CASSQGRVTYEQYF. The gene calls are TRBV3-1 and TRBJ2-7; D is uncertain. Trimming took 1 base from V and 2 from J, leaving 9 bases between them. Germline V gene data show CDR1 as LGHDT and CDR2 as YNNKEL (reference sequence). The CDR3 extends over 14 amino acids.

The chain recombines TRBV18 with TRBJ2-1; D may be TRBD2 (5 bases). Between the trimmed V and J ends, which lost 3 bases and 0 bases, there was a span of 9 bases. Germline CDR1 KGHSH, CDR2 LQKENI. CDR3 size: 15 residues. The CDR3 DNA reads TGTGCCAGCTCACCCAGGAGGAGCTCCTACAATGAGCAGTTCTTC. Protein: CASSPRRSSYNEQFF.

This clonotype was counted ten times or more. This rearrangement joins TRBV18 to TRBJ1-2, with D perhaps TRBD1 (6 bases). Germline V gene sequence: CDR1 KGHSH, CDR2 LQKENI. Trimming removed 5 bases at V and 1 base at J, with 8 bases between. CDR3 length: 13 amino acids. The CDR3 bases are TGTGCCAGCTCAACGGACAGTAACTATGGCTACACCTTC. Protein product: CASSTDSNYGYTF.

This clonotype was counted at least ten times. The J gene is TRBJ1-5, the V gene TRBV20-1; tentative D call: TRBD1 (5 bases). The V and J ends lost 2 bases and 6 bases respectively, with 8 bases between them. Per the germline V gene, CDR1 is DFQATT and CDR2 is SNEGSKA (reference sequence). CDR3 length: 12 residues. For the CDR3, the DNA is TGCAGTGCTAGACAGGGTCTTCAGCCCCAGCATTTT. It translates to CSARQGLQPQHF.

At least ten counts were recorded for this clonotype. The V gene is TRBV5-5, the J gene TRBJ1-5; no reliable D call. CDR1 SGHKS and CDR2 YYEKEE come from the germline V gene (reference sequence). This CDR3 is 16 amino acids long. V lost 2 bases and J 3 bases, leaving 15 bases between the germline ends. This CDR3 reads CASSFLPGWNNQPQHF. The CDR3 DNA sequence: TGTGCCAGCAGCTTTCTCCCCGGTTGGAACAATCAGCCCCAGCATTTT.

This clonotype was counted many times. The V gene is TRBV12-3 or TRBV12-4, the J gene TRBJ2-1; the match to TRBD2 covers 8 bases. J was trimmed by 9 bases and V by 5 bases; bases with no gene match: 12. This CDR3 has 15 residues. The CDR3 coding sequence is TGTGCCAGCAGTACCTCACTAGCGGCAGAGCCTGAGCAGTTCTTC. Its translation is CASSTSLAAEPEQFF.

This clonotype was recorded many times. The chain recombines TRBV7-7 with TRBJ2-3; 8 bases align to TRBD1. The length of the CDR3 is 15 residues. From germline, CDR1 is SSHAT and CDR2 FNYEAQ (reference sequence). V lost 5 bases, J lost 2 bases, and 6 bases stayed unmatched. The CDR3 loop reads CASSPGQGSTDTQYF. Here the CDR3 DNA reads TGTGCCAGCAGCCCAGGACAGGGATCCACAGATACGCAGTATTTT.

This rearrangement joins TRBV7-6 to TRBJ2-1; 7 bases align to TRBD2. Trimming at V came to 4 bases and at J to 2 bases, leaving 5 bases not matched to a gene. The CDR3 runs to 15 residues. Germline loops: CDR1 SGHVS, CDR2 FNYEAQ. This chain's CDR3 is CASSSTSATYNEQFF. The CDR3 DNA reads TGTGCCAGCAGCTCCACTAGCGCGACCTACAATGAGCAGTTCTTC.